This entry lists 19 T cell receptor beta chains sequenced from one sample in a study of blood T cell repertoires in COVID-19. TCRdb's table, derived via immunoSEQ multiplex PCR, lists solely in-frame clones and lacks some. The data contain fewer than 250,000 clones, around four fifths of them singletons. Material for sequencing was peripheral blood. These receptors were taken from a woman in her 70s with acute or convalescent COVID-19.

V is TRBV19 and J is TRBJ1-5; 8 positions match TRBD1. The V gene end was trimmed by 3 bases and the J gene end by 0 bases; junction bases not matched to a gene: 7. Germline V gene sequence: CDR1 LNHDA, CDR2 SQIVND (reference sequence). CDR3 length equals 17 residues. In DNA form, the CDR3 reads TGTGCCAGTAGTATCTACGGACAGGGCTATAGCAATCAGCCCCAGCATTTT. It codes for CASSIYGQGYSNQPQHF.

V is TRBV5-1 and J is TRBJ2-7, with 8 bases identical to TRBD1. V dropped 0 bases and J dropped 6; count of bases not matched to a gene: 17. Germline V gene lookup returns CDR1 SGHRS and CDR2 YFSETQ. The CDR3 extends over 18 amino acids. The CDR3 DNA reads as TGCGCCAGCAGCTTGGACCCCCCTACAGGGGGATCTTCGGGCGAGCAGTACTTC. Amino acid sequence: CASSLDPPTGGSSGEQYF.

V and J are TRBV5-1 and TRBJ2-3; 7 bases line up with TRBD1. J gave up 4 bases and V 0 bases, and 2 bases lay outside the gene matches. CDR3 length: 14 amino acids. Germline values: CDR1 SGHRS, CDR2 YFSETQ. DNA of the CDR3: TGCGCCAGCAGCTTGGGACAGGGACCAGATACGCAGTATTTT. Translation gives CASSLGQGPDTQYF. The whole variable domain, filled in from reference TRBV5-1 and TRBJ2-3, reads KAGVTQTPRYLIKTRGQQVTLSCSPISGHRSVSWYQQTPGQGLQFLFEYFSETQRNKGNFPGRFSGRQFSNSRSEMNVSTLELGDSALYLCASSLGQGPDTQYFGPGTRLTVL.

The chain has TRBV18 and TRBJ2-1; TRBD1 matches at 11 bases. The germline V gene encodes CDR1 KGHSH and CDR2 LQKENI. This CDR3 is 14 amino acids long. Trimming took 2 bases from V and 7 from J; bases not matched to a gene: 1. The DNA of the CDR3 is TGTGCCAGCTCACCAGGGACAGGGGGTAATGAGCAGTTCTTC. Translating it yields CASSPGTGGNEQFF.

The chain joins TRBV3-1 (or the pseudogene TRBV3-2) to TRBJ1-6; perhaps TRBD1 as D (5 bases). The germline V and J ends were trimmed by 1 base and 6 bases, with 7 bases remaining between them. The CDR3 has 14 residues. CDR1 LGHDT and CDR2 YNNKEL come from the germline V gene (reference sequence). The DNA for the CDR3 is TGTGCCAGCAGCCAAGGGGGGGGTAATTCACCCCTCCACTTT. It is translated as CASSQGGGNSPLHF.

The J gene is TRBJ1-6, the V gene TRBV5-1; no clear D. V shed 0 bases and J shed 8 bases, with 9 bases lying between them. The CDR3 spans 14 residues. The germline CDR1 and CDR2 sequences are SGHRS and YFSETQ. CDR3: CASSLGQVYSPLHF. DNA for the CDR3: TGCGCCAGCAGCTTGGGGCAGGTCTATTCACCCCTCCACTTT.

This chain links TRBV6-1 with TRBJ1-3; D ambiguous. Germline values: CDR1 MNHNS, CDR2 SASEGT. The CDR3 length is 13 residues. V lost 3 bases to trimming and J lost 4 bases, with 7 bases between them. The CDR3 is CASSETRGNTIYF. The DNA for the CDR3 is TGTGCCAGCAGTGAGACAAGGGGAAACACCATATATTTT.

The J gene is TRBJ2-7, the V gene TRBV10-3, with D tentatively TRBD2 (5 bases). CDR3 length equals 12 residues. CDR1 is ENHRY and CDR2 is SYGVKD in the germline V gene. Trimming shortened V by 3 bases and J by 3 bases, and 6 bases separated the two germline ends. The CDR3 region has the DNA TGTGCCATCAGTGAACGGGGCTACGAGCAGTACTTC. As protein: CAISERGYEQYF.

The V gene is TRBV19, the J gene TRBJ2-5, with TRBD2 matching 8 bases. This CDR3 region has 13 residues. V was clipped by 4 bases and J by 4 bases; unmatched bases: 2. Germline V gene sequence: CDR1 LNHDA, CDR2 SQIVND (reference sequence). CDR3 in DNA: TGTGCCAGTAGTAGAGCGGGGGTAGAGACCCAGTACTTC. Translating gives CASSRAGVETQYF.

This chain links TRBV7-2 with TRBJ1-1; 7 bases agree with TRBD1. Germline V gene lookup returns CDR1 SGHTA and CDR2 FQGNSA. V shed 3 bases, J shed 7 bases, and the junction held 5 bases outside the gene matches. The CDR3 runs 13 residues. The CDR3 loop reads CASSFEGALEAFF. CDR3 bases: TGTGCCAGCAGCTTCGAGGGGGCCCTTGAAGCTTTCTTT.

This chain connects TRBV7-9 to TRBJ2-7, with 9 bases aligning to TRBD1. This CDR3 region has 13 residues. Germline CDR1 and CDR2: SEHNR and FQNEAQ (reference sequence). Trimming took 6 bases from V and 3 from J; bases not matched to a gene: 3. CDR3 in amino acids: CASRRTGDYEQYF. In nucleotides, the CDR3 is TGTGCCAGCAGACGGACAGGGGACTACGAGCAGTACTTC.

V usage is TRBV6-5 and J usage is TRBJ1-6, with D possibly being TRBD1 (6 bases). The germline gives CDR1 MNHEY, CDR2 SVGAGI. This CDR3 has 15 amino acids. Trimming shortened V by 8 bases and J by 3 bases, and 14 bases separated the two germline ends. CDR3 DNA: TGTGCCAGCGACGGGACACTGAGCTATAATTCACCCCTCCACTTT. Translating it yields CASDGTLSYNSPLHF.

The chain couples TRBV5-6 to TRBJ2-7; 8 bases line up with TRBD1. V lost 2 bases to trimming and J lost 7 bases; unmatched junction nucleotides: 8. The CDR3 length is 14 residues. Germline values: CDR1 SGHDT, CDR2 YYEEEE. The CDR3 DNA follows: TGTGCCAGCAGCTTTAGGTCAGGGGGCGGAGAGCAGTACTTC. Its protein is CASSFRSGGGEQYF.

The chain is built from TRBV2 and TRBJ2-7, with a tentative D call TRBD1 (6 bases). Germline V gene sequence: CDR1 SNHLY, CDR2 FYNNEI. CDR3 size: 14 residues. Trimming shortened V by 3 bases and J by 3 bases, and 12 bases separated the two germline ends. Written as DNA, the CDR3 is TGTGCCAGCAGTGATGAGGGGGTTCGCTACGAGCAGTACTTC. Encoded protein: CASSDEGVRYEQYF.

This sequence joins TRBV6-2 or TRBV6-3 and TRBJ1-1, with no clear D. Germline CDR1 reads MNHEY; CDR2 reads SVGEGT. Between the trimmed V and J ends, which lost 2 bases and 11 bases, there was a span of 15 bases. CDR3 length: 13 amino acids. CDR3 in DNA: TGTGCCAGCAGTTACCCCGGGCTAAGGGAGGCTTTCTTT. The encoded protein is CASSYPGLREAFF.

In its sample, this clone was seen once. The J gene is TRBJ2-1, the V gene TRBV7-8, with TRBD2 matching over 11 bases. The V gene end was trimmed by 5 bases and the J gene end by 6 bases; junction bases not matched to a gene: 12. CDR3 length: 17 amino acids. Germline V gene data show CDR1 as SGHVS and CDR2 as FQNEAQ. The CDR3 loop is CASSRGFSGGASNEQFF. For the CDR3, the DNA is TGTGCCAGCAGCCGAGGCTTTAGCGGGGGGGCGTCCAATGAGCAGTTCTTC.

Worth noting for this clone: A junction boundary mismatches the germline segment, possibly from a read error. The chain employs TRBV6-4 and TRBJ1-1, with 7 bases identical to TRBD1. CDR3 length: 13 residues. Germline CDR1 and CDR2: MRHNA and SNTAGT. The CDR3 loop is CASRAQPTGPEAF. CDR3 DNA sequence: TGTGCCAGCAGGGCCCAACCGACAGGGCCAGAAGCCTTT.

The chain has TRBV5-1 and TRBJ2-5, with TRBD1 matching 9 bases. The ends lost 4 bases at V and 5 bases at J; junction bases unmatched: 6. The CDR3 consists of 14 residues. Germline V lookup: CDR1 SGHRS, CDR2 YFSETQ. This CDR3 reads CASSATGGGETQYF. In nucleotides, the CDR3 is TGCGCCAGCAGCGCGACAGGGGGTGGGGAGACCCAGTACTTC.

V and J are TRBV7-2 and TRBJ1-3; 8 nucleotides line up with TRBD1. The CDR3 contains 15 residues. Trimming cost V 4 bases and J 0 bases; bases outside gene matches: 2. Germline CDR1 SGHTA, CDR2 FQGNSA. The DNA of the CDR3 is TGTGCCAGCAGCTCGGACAGGGCCTCTGGAAACACCATATATTTT. Translating gives CASSSDRASGNTIYF. The whole variable domain, filled in from reference TRBV7-2 and TRBJ1-3, reads GAGVSQSPSNKVTEKGKDVELRCDPISGHTALYWYRQSLGQGLEFLIYFQGNSAPDKSGLPSDRFSAERTGGSVSTLTIQRTQQEDSAVYLCASSSDRASGNTIYFGEGSWLTVV.